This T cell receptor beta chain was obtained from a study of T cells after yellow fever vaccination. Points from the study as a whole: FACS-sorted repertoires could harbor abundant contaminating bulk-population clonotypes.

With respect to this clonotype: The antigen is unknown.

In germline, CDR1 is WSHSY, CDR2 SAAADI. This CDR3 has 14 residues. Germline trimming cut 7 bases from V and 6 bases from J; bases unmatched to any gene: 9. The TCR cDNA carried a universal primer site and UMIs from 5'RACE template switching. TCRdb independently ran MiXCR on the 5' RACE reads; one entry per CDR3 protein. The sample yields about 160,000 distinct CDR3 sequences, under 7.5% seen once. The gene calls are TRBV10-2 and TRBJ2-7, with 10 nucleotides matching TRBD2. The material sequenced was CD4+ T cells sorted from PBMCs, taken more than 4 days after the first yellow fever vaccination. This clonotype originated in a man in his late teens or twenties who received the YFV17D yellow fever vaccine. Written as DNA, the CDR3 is TGCGCCAGCAAGACTGGGACTAGCGTACTCGAGCAGTACTTC. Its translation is CASKTGTSVLEQYF.